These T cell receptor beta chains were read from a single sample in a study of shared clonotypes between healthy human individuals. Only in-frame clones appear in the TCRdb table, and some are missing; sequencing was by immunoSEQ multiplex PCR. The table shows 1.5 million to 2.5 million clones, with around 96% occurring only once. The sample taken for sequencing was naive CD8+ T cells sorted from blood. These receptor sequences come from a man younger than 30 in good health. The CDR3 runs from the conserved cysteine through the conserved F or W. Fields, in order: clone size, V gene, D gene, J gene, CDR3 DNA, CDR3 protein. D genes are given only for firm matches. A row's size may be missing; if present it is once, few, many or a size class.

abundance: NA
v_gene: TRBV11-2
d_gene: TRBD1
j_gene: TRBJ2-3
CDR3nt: TGTGCCAGCAGCTCTTTTGGTTCACCGGGACAGGGGTACACAGATACGCAGTATTTT
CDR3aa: CASSSFGSPGQGYTDTQYF

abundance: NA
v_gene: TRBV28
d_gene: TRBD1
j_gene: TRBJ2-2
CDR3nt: TGTGCCAGCAAAAGGGAGAGACAGGGTACGGCCGGGGAGCTGTTTTTT
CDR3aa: CASKRERQGTAGELFF

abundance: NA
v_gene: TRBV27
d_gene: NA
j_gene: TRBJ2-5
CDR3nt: TGTGCCAGCAGTTTGGGGGACGCCGAAGAGACCCAGTACTTC
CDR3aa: CASSLGDAEETQYF

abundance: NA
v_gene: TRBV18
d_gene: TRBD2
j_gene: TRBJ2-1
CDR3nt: TGTGCCAGCTCACCCCTTGTAGCGGGAGGACCTCACAATGAGCAGTTCTTC
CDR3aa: CASSPLVAGGPHNEQFF

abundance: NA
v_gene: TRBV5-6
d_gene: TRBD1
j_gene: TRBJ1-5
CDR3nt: TGTGCCAGCAGCAGACGAGACAGGGTCAACAATCAGCCCCAGCATTTT
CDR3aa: CASSRRDRVNNQPQHF

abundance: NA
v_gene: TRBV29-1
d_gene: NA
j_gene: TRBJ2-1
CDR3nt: TGCAGCGTTGACAGGGGACCGGATCGGGGCAGATTGGATGAGCAGTTCTTC
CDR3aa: CSVDRGPDRGRLDEQFF

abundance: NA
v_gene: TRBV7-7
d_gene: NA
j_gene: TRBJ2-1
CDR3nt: TGTGCTAGCAGCTTGGGCGGGGTCGCCAATGAGCAGTTCTTC
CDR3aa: CASSLGGVANEQFF

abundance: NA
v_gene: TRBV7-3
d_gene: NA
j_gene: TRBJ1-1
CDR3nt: TGTGCCAGCAGCGAAAACCCCTCTGAGAACACTGAAGCTTTCTTT
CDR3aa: CASSENPSENTEAFF

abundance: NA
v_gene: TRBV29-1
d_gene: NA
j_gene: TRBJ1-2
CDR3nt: TGCAGCGTTGAAGGTCAGGAAGGTGGCTACACCTTC
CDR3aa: CSVEGQEGGYTF

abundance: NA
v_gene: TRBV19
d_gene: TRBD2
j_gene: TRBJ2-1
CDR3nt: TGTGCCAGTAGTATAGGGGCCTTGGGACTAGCGGGAGGGCCCCCCTACAATGAGCAGTTCTTC
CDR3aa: CASSIGALGLAGGPPYNEQFF

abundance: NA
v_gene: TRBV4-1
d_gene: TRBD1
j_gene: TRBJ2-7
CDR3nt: TGCGCCAGCAGCCAGGGAATACAGGGGGCGTACGAGCAGTACTTC
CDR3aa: CASSQGIQGAYEQYF

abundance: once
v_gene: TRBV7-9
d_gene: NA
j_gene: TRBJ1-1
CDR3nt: TGTGCCAGCAGCGGGGACGTGGTTGAAGCTTTCTTT
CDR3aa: CASSGDVVEAFF

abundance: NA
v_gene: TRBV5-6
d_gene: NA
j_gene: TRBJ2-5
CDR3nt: TGTGCCAGCAGCTTGGGGAAACAGGGAAACCGACATCCCCAAGAGACCCAGTACTTC
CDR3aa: CASSLGKQGNRHPQETQYF

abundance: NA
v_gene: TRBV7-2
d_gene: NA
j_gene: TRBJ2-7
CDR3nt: TGTGCCAGCAGCTCAGGGCTCTTCCCCTCCTACGAGCAGTACTTC
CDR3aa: CASSSGLFPSYEQYF

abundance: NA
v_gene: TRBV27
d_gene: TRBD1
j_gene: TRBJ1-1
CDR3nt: TGTGCCAGCAGTTTACTACAGGGGGCGGACACTGAAGCTTTCTTT
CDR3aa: CASSLLQGADTEAFF

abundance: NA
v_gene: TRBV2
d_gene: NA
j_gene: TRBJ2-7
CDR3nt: TGTGCCAGCAGCCGTGGGGGAGAGAACTACGAGCAGTACTTC
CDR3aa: CASSRGGENYEQYF

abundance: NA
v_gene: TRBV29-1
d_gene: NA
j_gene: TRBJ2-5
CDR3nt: TGCAGCGTTCGGGCCCCCCAAGAGACCCAGTACTTC
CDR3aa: CSVRAPQETQYF

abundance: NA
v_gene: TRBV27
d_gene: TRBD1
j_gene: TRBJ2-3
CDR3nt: TGTGCCAGCAGTTCCGACAGGGGGAGTGCAGATACGCAGTATTTT
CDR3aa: CASSSDRGSADTQYF

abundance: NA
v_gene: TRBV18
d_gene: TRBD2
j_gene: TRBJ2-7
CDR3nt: TGTGCCAGCTCACTTGGACTAGCGGAATACGAGCAGTACTTC
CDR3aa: CASSLGLAEYEQYF

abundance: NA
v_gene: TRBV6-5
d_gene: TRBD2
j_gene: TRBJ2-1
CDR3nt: TGTGCCAGCAGCTCCGTCGGGGGGGCCTACAATGAGCAGTTCTTC
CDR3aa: CASSSVGGAYNEQFF

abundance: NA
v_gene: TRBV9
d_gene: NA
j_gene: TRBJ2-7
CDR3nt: TGTGCCAGCAGCCCCGGAGGCAGGTCCTACGAGCAGTACTTC
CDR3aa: CASSPGGRSYEQYF

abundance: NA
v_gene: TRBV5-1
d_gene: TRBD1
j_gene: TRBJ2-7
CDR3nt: TGCGCCAGCAGCTCCTCGGGACAGACCTACGAGCAGTACTTC
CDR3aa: CASSSSGQTYEQYF

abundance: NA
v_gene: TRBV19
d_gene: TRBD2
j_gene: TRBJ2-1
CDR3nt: TGTGCCAGCGGGGGGGTGTACTACAATGAGCAGTTCTTC
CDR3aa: CASGGVYYNEQFF

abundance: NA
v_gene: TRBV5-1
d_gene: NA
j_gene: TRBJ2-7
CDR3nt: TGCGCCAGCAGCTTGGATATGCCCTACGAGCAGTACTTC
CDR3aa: CASSLDMPYEQYF

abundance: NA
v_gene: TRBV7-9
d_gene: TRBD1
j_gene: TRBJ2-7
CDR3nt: TGTGCCAGCAGCTCCGCCGGGACAGCCCTCGGGCAGTACTTC
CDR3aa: CASSSAGTALGQYF

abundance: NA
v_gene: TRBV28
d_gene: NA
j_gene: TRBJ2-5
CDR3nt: TGTGCCAGTAAACTTCAGGGAGAAGAGACCCAGTACTTC
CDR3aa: CASKLQGEETQYF

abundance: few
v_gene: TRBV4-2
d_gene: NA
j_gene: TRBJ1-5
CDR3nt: TGTGCCAGCAGCCAACGGGGACAGCCCCAGCATTTT
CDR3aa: CASSQRGQPQHF

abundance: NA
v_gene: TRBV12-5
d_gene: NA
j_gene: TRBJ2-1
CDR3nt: TGTGCTAGTGGTTTGCCTCAGGTCGATGAGCAGTTCTTC
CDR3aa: CASGLPQVDEQFF

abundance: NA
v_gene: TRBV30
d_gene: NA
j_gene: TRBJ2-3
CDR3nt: TGTGCCTGGAGTCTACAGGGTTGGGATACGCAGTATTTT
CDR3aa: CAWSLQGWDTQYF

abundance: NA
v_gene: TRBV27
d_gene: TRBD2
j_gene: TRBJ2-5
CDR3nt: TGTGCCAGCAGTATTACGTGGGCGGGAGGTCTCCAAGAGACCCAGTACTTC
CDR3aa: CASSITWAGGLQETQYF

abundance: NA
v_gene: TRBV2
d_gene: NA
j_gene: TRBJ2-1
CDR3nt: TGTGCCAGCAGTTCCACGACCTCCTACAATGAGCAGTTCTTC
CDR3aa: CASSSTTSYNEQFF

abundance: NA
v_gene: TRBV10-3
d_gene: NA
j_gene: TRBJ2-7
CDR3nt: TGTGCCATCAGTGAGGAAATTCATCCCTACGAGCAGTACTTC
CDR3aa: CAISEEIHPYEQYF

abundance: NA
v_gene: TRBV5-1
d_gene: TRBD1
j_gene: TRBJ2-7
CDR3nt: TGCGCCAGCAGATTGACTCTAGGACAGGCCTACGAGCAGTACTTC
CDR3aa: CASRLTLGQAYEQYF

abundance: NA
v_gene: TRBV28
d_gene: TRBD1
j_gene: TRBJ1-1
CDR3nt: TGTGCCAGCAGTTTGCGTAGCAGGACAGGGAGGGGTGAAGCTTTCTTT
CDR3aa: CASSLRSRTGRGEAFF

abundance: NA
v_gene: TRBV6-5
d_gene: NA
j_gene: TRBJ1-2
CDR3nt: TGTGCCAGCAGTTACGACGCAGAATTCTTTCAGGGCTACACCTTC
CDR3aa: CASSYDAEFFQGYTF

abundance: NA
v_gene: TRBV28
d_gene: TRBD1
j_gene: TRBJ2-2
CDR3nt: TGTGCCAGCAGTGGGACAGGTTTATCCGGGGAGCTGTTTTTT
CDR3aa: CASSGTGLSGELFF

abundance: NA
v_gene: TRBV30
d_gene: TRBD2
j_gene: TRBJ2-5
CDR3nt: TGTGCCTGGAGTGTCGGGGCTAGCGGGATGGAAGAGACCCAGTACTTC
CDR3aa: CAWSVGASGMEETQYF

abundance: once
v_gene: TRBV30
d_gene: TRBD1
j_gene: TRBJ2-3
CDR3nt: TGTGCCTGGAGTATCGACAGGGGCTGGGATACGCAGTATTTT
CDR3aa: CAWSIDRGWDTQYF

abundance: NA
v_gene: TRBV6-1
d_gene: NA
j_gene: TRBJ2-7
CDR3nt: TGTGCCAGCAGCAATGGCGACGAGCAGTACTTC
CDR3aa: CASSNGDEQYF

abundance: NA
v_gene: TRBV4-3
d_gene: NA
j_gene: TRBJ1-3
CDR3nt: TGCGCCAGCAGCCAAGAACGCCTAATTGACTCTGGAAACACCATATATTTT
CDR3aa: CASSQERLIDSGNTIYF

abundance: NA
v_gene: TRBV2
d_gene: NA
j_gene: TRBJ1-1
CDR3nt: TGTGCCAGCAGCCCGGCGGGGGGCCCCGGAGAAGCTTTCTTT
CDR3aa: CASSPAGGPGEAFF

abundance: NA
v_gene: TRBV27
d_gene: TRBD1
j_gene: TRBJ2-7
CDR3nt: TGTGCCAGCACCCCCGGGACAGGGAGCTACGAGCAGTACTTC
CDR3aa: CASTPGTGSYEQYF

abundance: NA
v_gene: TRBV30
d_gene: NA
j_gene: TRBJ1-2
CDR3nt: TGTGCCTGGGGGGAGAATGGCTACACCTTC
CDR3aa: CAWGENGYTF

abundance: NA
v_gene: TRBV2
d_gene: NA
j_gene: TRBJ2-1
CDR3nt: TGTGCCAGCTTTTCGACTCCAAGCTCCTACAATGAGCAGTTCTTC
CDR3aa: CASFSTPSSYNEQFF

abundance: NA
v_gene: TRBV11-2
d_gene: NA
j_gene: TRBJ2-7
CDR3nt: TGTGCCAGCAGCTTGGACAGTGGGCAGTACTTC
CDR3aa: CASSLDSGQYF

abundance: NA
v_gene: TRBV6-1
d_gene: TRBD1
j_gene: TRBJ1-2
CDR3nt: TGTGCCAGCAGTGAATCAGAGACAGGGGTCGCTGGCTACACCTTC
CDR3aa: CASSESETGVAGYTF

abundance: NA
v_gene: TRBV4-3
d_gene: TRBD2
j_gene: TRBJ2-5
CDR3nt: TGCGCCAGCAGCCGCCTTCTAGCGGGAGAGACCCAGTACTTC
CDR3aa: CASSRLLAGETQYF

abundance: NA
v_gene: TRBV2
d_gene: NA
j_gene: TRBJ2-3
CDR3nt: TGTGCCAGCTTCAGCCGTCCGGGGGCCAGCACAGATACGCAGTATTTT
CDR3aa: CASFSRPGASTDTQYF

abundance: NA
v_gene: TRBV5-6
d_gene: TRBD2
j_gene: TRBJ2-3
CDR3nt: TGTGCCAGCAGCATAGGACTAGCTGCCACAGATACGCAGTATTTT
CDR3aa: CASSIGLAATDTQYF

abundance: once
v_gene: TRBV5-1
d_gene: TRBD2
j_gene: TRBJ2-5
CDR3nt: TGCGCCAGCAGTCGCCGACTAGCGGGAGCCGTTGAGACCCAGTACTTC
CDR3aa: CASSRRLAGAVETQYF

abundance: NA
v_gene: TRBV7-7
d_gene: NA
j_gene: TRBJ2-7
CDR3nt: TGTGCTAGCAGCTTAGAGCGGACAGGGAGGGACTACGAGCAGTACTTC
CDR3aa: CASSLERTGRDYEQYF

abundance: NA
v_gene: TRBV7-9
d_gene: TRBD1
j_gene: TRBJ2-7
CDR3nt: TGTGCCAGCAGCTTCGGACAGGGCGAGCAGTACTTC
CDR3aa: CASSFGQGEQYF

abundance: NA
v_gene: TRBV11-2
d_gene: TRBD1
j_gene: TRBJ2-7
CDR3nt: TGTGCCAGCAGCCTAGACAGGGATTACGAGCAGTACTTC
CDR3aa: CASSLDRDYEQYF

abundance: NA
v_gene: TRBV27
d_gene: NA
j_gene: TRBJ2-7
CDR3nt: TGTGCCAGCAGTTTACGCGGGCCCACAGCCTACGAGCAGTACTTC
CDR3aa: CASSLRGPTAYEQYF

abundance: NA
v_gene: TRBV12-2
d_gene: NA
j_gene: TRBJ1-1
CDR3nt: TGTGCAAGTCGCTTGCATGCGCAGGACACTGAAGCTTTCTTT
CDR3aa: CASRLHAQDTEAFF